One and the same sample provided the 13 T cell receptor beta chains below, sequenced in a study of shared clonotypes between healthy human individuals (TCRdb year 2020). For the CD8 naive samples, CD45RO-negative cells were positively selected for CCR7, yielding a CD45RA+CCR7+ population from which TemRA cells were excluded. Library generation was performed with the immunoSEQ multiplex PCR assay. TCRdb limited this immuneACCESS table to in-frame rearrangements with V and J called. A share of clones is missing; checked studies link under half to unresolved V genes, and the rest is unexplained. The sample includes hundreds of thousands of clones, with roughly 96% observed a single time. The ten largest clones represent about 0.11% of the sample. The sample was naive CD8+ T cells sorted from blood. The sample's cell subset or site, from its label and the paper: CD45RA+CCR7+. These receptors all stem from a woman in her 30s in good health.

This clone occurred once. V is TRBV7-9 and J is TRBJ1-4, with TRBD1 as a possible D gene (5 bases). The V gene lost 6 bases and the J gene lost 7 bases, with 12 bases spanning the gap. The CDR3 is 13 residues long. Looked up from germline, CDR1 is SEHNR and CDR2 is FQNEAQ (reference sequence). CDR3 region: CASRPGGGEKLFF. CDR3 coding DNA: TGTGCCAGCAGGCCGGGGGGAGGTGAAAAACTGTTTTTT.

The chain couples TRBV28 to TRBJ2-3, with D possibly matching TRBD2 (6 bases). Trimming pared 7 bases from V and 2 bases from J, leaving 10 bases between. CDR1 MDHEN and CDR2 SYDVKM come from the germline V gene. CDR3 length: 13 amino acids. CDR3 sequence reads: CASIGGVTDTQYF. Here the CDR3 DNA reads TGTGCCAGCATTGGCGGGGTCACAGATACGCAGTATTTT.

CDR3 sequence (DNA): TGTGCCTGGTCGGCAGGGTCCTCTGGAAACACCATATATTTT. This translates into CAWSAGSSGNTIYF. The rearrangement uses TRBV30 and TRBJ1-3; tentatively, D is TRBD1 (5 bases). V was cut by 5 bases and J by 0 bases, with 11 bases left in between. CDR3 size: 14 residues. In germline, CDR1 is GTSNPN, CDR2 SVGIG (reference sequence).

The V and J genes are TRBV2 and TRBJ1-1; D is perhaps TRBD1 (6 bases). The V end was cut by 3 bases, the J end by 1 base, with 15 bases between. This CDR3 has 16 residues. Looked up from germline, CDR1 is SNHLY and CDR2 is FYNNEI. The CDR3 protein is CASSELTPGENTEAFF. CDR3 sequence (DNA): TGTGCCAGCAGTGAGCTAACGCCAGGGGAGAACACTGAAGCTTTCTTT.

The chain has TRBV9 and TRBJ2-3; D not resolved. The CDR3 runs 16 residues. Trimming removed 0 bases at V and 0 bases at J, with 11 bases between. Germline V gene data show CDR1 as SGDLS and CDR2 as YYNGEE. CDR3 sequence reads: CASSVARDKSTDTQYF. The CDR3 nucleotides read TGTGCCAGCAGCGTAGCCCGCGACAAGAGCACAGATACGCAGTATTTT.

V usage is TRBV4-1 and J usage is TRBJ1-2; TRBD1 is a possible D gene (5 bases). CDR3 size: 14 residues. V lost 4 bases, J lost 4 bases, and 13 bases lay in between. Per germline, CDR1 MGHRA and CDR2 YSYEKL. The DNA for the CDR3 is TGCGCCAGCAGCCCACAGGACCACAGCTATGGCTACACCTTC. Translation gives CASSPQDHSYGYTF.

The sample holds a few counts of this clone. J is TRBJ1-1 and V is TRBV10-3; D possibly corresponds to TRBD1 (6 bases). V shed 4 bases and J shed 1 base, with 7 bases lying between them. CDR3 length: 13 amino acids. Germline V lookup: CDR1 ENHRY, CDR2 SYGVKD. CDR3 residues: CAISVGGNTEAFF. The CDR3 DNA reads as TGTGCCATCAGTGTAGGGGGGAACACTGAAGCTTTCTTT.

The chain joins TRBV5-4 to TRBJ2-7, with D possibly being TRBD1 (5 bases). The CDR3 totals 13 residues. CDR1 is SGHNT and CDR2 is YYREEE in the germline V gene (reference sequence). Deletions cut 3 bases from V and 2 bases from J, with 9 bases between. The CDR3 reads CASSWAGTYEQYF. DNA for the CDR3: TGTGCCAGCAGCTGGGCAGGGACCTACGAGCAGTACTTC. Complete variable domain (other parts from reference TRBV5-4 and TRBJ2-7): ETGVTQSPTHLIKTRGQQVTLRCSSQSGHNTVSWYQQALGQGPQFIFQYYREEENGRGNFPPRFSGLQFPNYSSELNVNALELDDSALYLCASSWAGTYEQYFGPGTRLTVT.

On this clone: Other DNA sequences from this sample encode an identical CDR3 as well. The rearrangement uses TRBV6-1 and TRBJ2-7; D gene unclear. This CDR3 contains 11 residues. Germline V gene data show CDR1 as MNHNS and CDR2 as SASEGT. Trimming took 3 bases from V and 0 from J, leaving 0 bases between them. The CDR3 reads CASSDSYEQYF. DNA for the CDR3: TGTGCCAGCAGTGACTCCTACGAGCAGTACTTC.

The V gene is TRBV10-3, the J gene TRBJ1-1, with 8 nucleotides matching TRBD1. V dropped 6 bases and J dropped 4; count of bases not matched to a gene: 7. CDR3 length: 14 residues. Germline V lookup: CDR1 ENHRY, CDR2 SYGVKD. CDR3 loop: CAISTSTGGTEAFF. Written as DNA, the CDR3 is TGTGCCATCAGCACCAGTACAGGGGGCACTGAAGCTTTCTTT.

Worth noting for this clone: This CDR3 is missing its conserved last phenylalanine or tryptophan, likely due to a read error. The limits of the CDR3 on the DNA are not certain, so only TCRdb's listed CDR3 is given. The CDR3 reads CASSPDRC. The rearrangement joins TRBV5-4 to TRBJ1-2; whether TRBD1, the table's D call, matches the DNA was not checked. The CDR3 length equals 8 residues, ends included. The germline V gene has CDR1 SGHNT and CDR2 YYREEE (reference sequence).

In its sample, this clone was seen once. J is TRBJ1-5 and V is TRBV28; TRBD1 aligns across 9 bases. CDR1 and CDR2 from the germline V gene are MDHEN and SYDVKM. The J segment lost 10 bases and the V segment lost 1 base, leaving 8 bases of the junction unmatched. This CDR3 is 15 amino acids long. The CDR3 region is CASSLSPGQGRPQHF. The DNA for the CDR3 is TGTGCCAGCAGTTTATCGCCGGGACAGGGACGACCCCAGCATTTT.

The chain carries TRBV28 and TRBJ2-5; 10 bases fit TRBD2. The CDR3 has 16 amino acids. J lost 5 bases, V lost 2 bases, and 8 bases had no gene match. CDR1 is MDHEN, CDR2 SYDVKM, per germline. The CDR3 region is CASSLRSSGRGETQYF. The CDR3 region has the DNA TGTGCCAGCAGTTTAAGGTCTAGCGGGAGAGGTGAGACCCAGTACTTC.